The 19 T cell receptor beta chains below were found in one sample sequenced in a study of cytomegalovirus exposure and HLA in healthy donors. The table came from immunoSEQ multiplex PCR; TCRdb's copy has only in-frame clones and leaves some out. The sample shows approximately 300,000 clones, 80% to 90% of them seen only once. The sequencing sample was made of PBMCs. The receptors were gathered from a woman aged 18 to 35 in good health and CMV-seronegative.

The chain uses TRBV28 and TRBJ2-7; 14 positions agree with TRBD2. Germline CDR1 reads MDHEN; CDR2 reads SYDVKM. V lost 2 bases to trimming and J lost 2 bases; unmatched junction nucleotides: 8. The CDR3 sequence is 18 residues long. The CDR3 sequence is CASSLAGSTSGRAYEQYF. CDR3 DNA sequence: TGTGCCAGCAGTTTAGCGGGGTCGACTAGCGGGAGGGCCTACGAGCAGTACTTC.

This clone has a handful of counts. This chain's CDR3 is CASSLSHTGELFF. The CDR3 DNA follows: TGTGCCAGCAGCCTTTCCCACACCGGGGAGCTGTTTTTT. The V and J genes are TRBV28 and TRBJ2-2; D ambiguous. V gave up 6 bases and J gave up 3 bases, with 8 bases separating them. Germline V CDR1 and CDR2: MDHEN, SYDVKM. This CDR3 region has 13 residues.

This clone was seen only once. V gene TRBV4-3 combines with J gene TRBJ2-1; D uncertain. This CDR3 contains 14 residues. V lost 5 bases and J 4 bases, leaving 12 bases between the germline ends. In germline, CDR1 is LGHNA, CDR2 YSLEER. The CDR3 protein is CASSLIGAYNEQFF. The CDR3, as DNA: TGCGCCAGCAGCTTGATAGGAGCGTACAATGAGCAGTTCTTC.

V gene TRBV27 combines with J gene TRBJ2-3, with 9 bases identical to TRBD2. Looked up from germline, CDR1 is MNHEY and CDR2 is SMNVEV (reference sequence). This CDR3 contains 14 residues. The V segment lost 5 bases and the J segment 6 bases; nucleotides outside the gene matches: 6. For the CDR3, the DNA is TGTGCCAGCAGTCAGGGACTAGCTGGGGATACGCAGTATTTT. It translates to CASSQGLAGDTQYF.

In DNA form, the CDR3 reads TGTGCCAGCAGACCCCAGGGGGCAGGGAACACTGAAGCTTTCTTT. It yields the protein CASRPQGAGNTEAFF. This chain connects TRBV6-5 to TRBJ1-1; TRBD1 agrees at 8 bases. Looked up from germline, CDR1 is MNHEY and CDR2 is SVGAGI. J gave up 1 base and V 6 bases, and 7 bases lay outside the gene matches. This CDR3 region has 15 residues.

The gene calls are TRBV27 and TRBJ2-4, with 8 bases identical to TRBD1. Trimming took 5 bases from V and 6 from J; bases not matched to a gene: 6. Germline CDR1 is MNHEY and CDR2 is SMNVEV (reference sequence). There are 14 residues in the CDR3. CDR3 loop: CASSLPGTGNIQYF. The CDR3 DNA is TGTGCCAGCAGTCTCCCCGGGACAGGAAACATTCAGTACTTC.

The chain has TRBV9 and TRBJ2-1; 9 bases match TRBD2. Unmatched junction bases numbered 7, after V lost 0 bases and J lost 6 bases. The CDR3 covers 16 residues. Germline-derived CDR1 and CDR2 are SGDLS and YYNGEE. In DNA, the CDR3 is TGTGCCAGCAGCGTAGTGGCTAGCGGGATAGTCAATGAGCAGTTCTTC. It is translated as CASSVVASGIVNEQFF.

This clone was recorded only once. V usage is TRBV7-6 and J usage is TRBJ2-1; D may be TRBD1 (5 bases). The germline V gene encodes CDR1 SGHVS and CDR2 FNYEAQ. Trimming stripped 2 bases from V and 5 bases from J, with 19 bases between. The CDR3 extends over 17 amino acids. CDR3 coding DNA: TGTGCCAGCAGCTTATCCTGGGGCGAGGCCTCTAACAATGAGCAGTTCTTC. It translates to CASSLSWGEASNNEQFF.

This clone was counted a single time. This chain uses TRBV7-2 with TRBJ1-1; TRBD1 might be the D (6 bases). Trimming removed 5 bases at V and 0 bases at J, with 10 bases between. Germline lookup yields CDR1 SGHTA and CDR2 FQGNSA. The CDR3 has 14 amino acids. In DNA form, the CDR3 reads TGTGCCAGCAGCCCCCGACAGGTGAACACTGAAGCTTTCTTT. Its protein product is CASSPRQVNTEAFF. Using reference TRBV7-2 and TRBJ1-1 for the parts outside the CDR3, the full variable domain is GAGVSQSPSNKVTEKGKDVELRCDPISGHTALYWYRQSLGQGLEFLIYFQGNSAPDKSGLPSDRFSAERTGGSVSTLTIQRTQQEDSAVYLCASSPRQVNTEAFFGQGTRLTVV.

The gene calls are TRBV28 and TRBJ1-1, with D possibly TRBD1 on 6 matching bases. The CDR3 is 12 amino acids. The germline CDR1 and CDR2 sequences are MDHEN and SYDVKM. CDR3 region: CCHQEGGTEAFF. The CDR3 nucleotides are TGTTGCCACCAGGAAGGGGGCACTGAAGCTTTCTTT.

This clone has only one observation. The chain has TRBV5-6 and TRBJ2-5; TRBD2 might be the D (5 bases). The CDR3 totals 13 residues. In germline, CDR1 is SGHDT, CDR2 YYEEEE. V dropped 3 bases and J dropped 2 bases, with 8 bases sitting between them. The CDR3 spells CASSSTGQETQYF. CDR3 coding DNA: TGTGCCAGCAGCTCGACGGGGCAAGAGACCCAGTACTTC.

V is TRBV27 and J is TRBJ2-1; D perhaps matches TRBD2 (6 bases). This CDR3 comprises 15 residues. Germline V gene data show CDR1 as MNHEY and CDR2 as SMNVEV (reference sequence). The V end was cut by 7 bases, the J end by 6 bases, with 19 bases between. The CDR3 region has the DNA TGTGCCAGCACCGAGAGACTCCCGGGGGTCAATGAGCAGTTCTTC. This sequence encodes CASTERLPGVNEQFF.

The chain employs TRBV7-9 and TRBJ1-1; D remains unclear. The ends were cut back, 3 bases at V and 6 bases at J, with 14 bases in the middle. The germline gives CDR1 SEHNR, CDR2 FQNEAQ (reference sequence). This CDR3 is built from 14 residues. The CDR3 nucleotides read TGTGCCAGCAGCTTCCCGGGAATTAGGTCTGAAGCTTTCTTT. Protein: CASSFPGIRSEAFF.

The CDR3 DNA sequence: TGTGCCAGCAGCAGGGGGCTTTTGTACGAGCAGTACTTC. This sequence encodes CASSRGLLYEQYF. The genes are TRBV25-1 and TRBJ2-7; 8 bases map to TRBD1. This CDR3 is built from 13 residues. Germline assignment: CDR1 MGHDK and CDR2 SYGVNS. V lost 6 bases to trimming and J lost 4 bases; unmatched junction nucleotides: 5.

The chain joins TRBV11-2 to TRBJ2-1; a weak D match, TRBD1 (6 bases). The CDR3 runs 15 residues. V shed 0 bases and J shed 0 bases, with 6 bases lying between them. The germline V gene encodes CDR1 SGHAT and CDR2 FQNNGV. This CDR3 reads CASSLEGGSYNEQFF. The CDR3 DNA sequence: TGTGCCAGCAGCTTAGAAGGGGGCTCCTACAATGAGCAGTTCTTC.

The V and J genes are TRBV10-3 and TRBJ2-7; TRBD2 agrees at 7 bases. V lost 8 bases, J lost 3 bases, and 1 base stayed unmatched. This CDR3 is built from 11 residues. Germline V lookup: CDR1 ENHRY, CDR2 SYGVKD. CDR3 sequence (DNA): TGTGCCATCGGGACTAACTACGAGCAGTACTTC. Translation: CAIGTNYEQYF.

The chain recombines TRBV7-6 with TRBJ2-1, with D hard to call. The CDR3 is 11 residues long. Trimming removed 1 base at V and 8 bases at J, with 3 bases between. CDR1 and CDR2 from the germline V gene are SGHVS and FNYEAQ. The CDR3 DNA is TGTGCCAGCAGCTTAGGCGATGAGCAGTTCTTC. Encoded protein: CASSLGDEQFF.

The rearrangement uses TRBV28 and TRBJ2-6; 9 bases line up with TRBD2. Trimming removed 6 bases from V and 3 bases from J; junction bases left unmatched: 12. Germline V lookup: CDR1 MDHEN, CDR2 SYDVKM. The CDR3 contains 18 residues. The CDR3 sequence: CASRVGLASLFGANVLTF. The CDR3 coding sequence is TGTGCCAGCAGGGTGGGACTAGCCTCTCTCTTTGGGGCCAACGTCCTGACTTTC. The entire variable domain, with the rest obtained from reference TRBV28 and TRBJ2-6, is as follows: DVKVTQSSRYLVKRTGEKVFLECVQDMDHENMFWYRQDPGLGLRLIYFSYDVKMKEKGDIPEGYSVSREKKERFSLILESASTNQTSMYLCASRVGLASLFGANVLTFGAGSRLTVL.

J is TRBJ2-2 and V is TRBV27; 10 bases align to TRBD2. The CDR3 runs 16 residues. Germline V gene sequence: CDR1 MNHEY, CDR2 SMNVEV (reference sequence). V lost 6 bases and J lost 0; bases outside the gene matches: 4. CDR3 residues: CASSPTSGANTGELFF. CDR3 coding DNA: TGTGCCAGCAGCCCCACTAGCGGGGCGAACACCGGGGAGCTGTTTTTT.